The 16 T cell receptor beta chains below were found in one sample sequenced in a study of T cells in Graves' hyperthyroidism and ophthalmopathy. Amplified TCR beta CDR3 regions derived from RNA transcripts. With the HTBI primer set, the TCR CDR3 went through a first round of RT-PCR. TCRdb passed the multiplex PCR reads through MiXCR, listing each CDR3 protein once. The sample has 160,000 or so distinct CDR3 sequences, over 8% seen once. Sequenced input: blood. The receptors stem from a woman aged 18 to 35 with Graves' hyperthyroidism that later progressed to Graves' ophthalmopathy.

This clonotype turned up a few times. The rearrangement joins TRBV28 to TRBJ1-2; 11 bases fit TRBD1. The CDR3 is 15 residues long. Germline V lookup: CDR1 MDHEN, CDR2 SYDVKM. Unmatched junction bases numbered 4, after V lost 3 bases and J lost 4 bases. The CDR3 DNA is TGTGCCAGCAGTTTGGGGGGGACAGGGGGCTATGGCTACACCTTC. It is translated as CASSLGGTGGYGYTF.

The V gene is TRBV19, the J gene TRBJ1-3; D not certain. The CDR3 is 13 residues long. V lost 5 bases to trimming and J lost 10 bases, with 15 bases between them. Germline V gene lookup returns CDR1 LNHDA and CDR2 SQIVND (reference sequence). CDR3: CASSQGLPGTIYF. In nucleotides, the CDR3 is TGTGCCAGTAGTCAAGGACTCCCTGGGACCATATATTTT.

This clonotype appeared many times. This chain's CDR3 is CASKDGTGELFF. Written as DNA, the CDR3 is TGTGCCAGTAAGGACGGGACCGGGGAGCTGTTTTTT. The gene calls are TRBV19 and TRBJ2-2; no firm D call. The CDR3 is 12 residues long. CDR1 and CDR2 (germline): LNHDA, SQIVND (reference sequence). Trimming removed 7 bases from V and 5 bases from J, with 8 bases in between.

This clonotype was detected ten times or more. The genes are TRBV6-1 and TRBJ2-3; the D gene is possibly TRBD1 (6 bases). Trimming took off 2 bases at V and 6 bases at J, with 12 bases between the two ends. Germline loops: CDR1 MNHNS, CDR2 SASEGT. The CDR3 extends over 14 amino acids. The CDR3 loop reads CASSERGRGDTQYF. The CDR3 bases are TGTGCCAGCAGTGAACGAGGAAGGGGGGATACGCAGTATTTT.

This clonotype came up many times. This sequence joins TRBV20-1 and TRBJ2-6; 7 bases match TRBD2. The V and J ends lost 0 bases and 4 bases, in that order; junction bases with no gene match: 3. Germline CDR1 reads DFQATT; CDR2 reads SNEGSKA (reference sequence). The CDR3 runs 15 residues. In nucleotides, the CDR3 is TGCAGTGCTAGAGAGGGAGGGGAAGGGGCCAACGTCCTGACTTTC. It yields the protein CSAREGGEGANVLTF.

Ten or more counts support this clonotype. This chain connects TRBV3-1 to TRBJ2-7; D remains unclear. The CDR3 is 15 amino acids. Germline assignment: CDR1 LGHDT and CDR2 YNNKEL (reference sequence). V dropped 0 bases and J dropped 5 bases, with 14 bases sitting between them. The CDR3 spells CASSQEQQQMDEQYF. CDR3 DNA sequence: TGTGCCAGCAGCCAAGAACAACAACAGATGGACGAGCAGTACTTC.

V gene TRBV4-1 combines with J gene TRBJ2-7, with 10 nucleotides matching TRBD2. Per germline, CDR1 MGHRA and CDR2 YSYEKL. The CDR3 length is 16 residues. The V and J ends lost 0 bases and 2 bases, in that order; junction bases with no gene match: 4. The CDR3 DNA follows: TGCGCCAGCAGCCAAGAAAAGCGGGGGGGCGCCTACGAGCAGTACTTC. Its translation: CASSQEKRGGAYEQYF.

This clonotype was counted at least ten times. The chain uses TRBV5-1 and TRBJ2-1; D tentatively fits TRBD1 or TRBD2 (5 bases each). With 1 base removed from V and 6 bases from J, the gap between germline ends came to 11 bases. Germline V lookup: CDR1 SGHRS, CDR2 YFSETQ. This CDR3 comprises 14 residues. The CDR3: CASSLLPGTNEQFF. CDR3 in DNA: TGCGCCAGCAGCTTGTTGCCAGGGACCAATGAGCAGTTCTTC.

Ten or more counts support this clonotype. This chain links TRBV20-1 with TRBJ2-7; D assignment may be TRBD1 or TRBD2 (6 bases each). CDR3 length: 15 residues. Trimming stripped 0 bases from V and 0 bases from J, with 12 bases between. Germline values: CDR1 DFQATT, CDR2 SNEGSKA (reference sequence). Here the CDR3 reads CSARDYGGHSYEQYF. The CDR3, as DNA: TGCAGTGCTAGAGATTACGGGGGACACTCCTACGAGCAGTACTTC.

The table lists this clonotype with a few counts. Possible read error: a much larger clone is one base away. The chain employs TRBV28 and TRBJ2-2; the D gene is possibly TRBD1 (5 bases). The V gene lost 3 bases and the J gene lost 6 bases, with 17 bases spanning the gap. The CDR3 covers 16 residues. The germline V gene has CDR1 MDHEN and CDR2 SYDVKM. CDR3 DNA: TGTGCCAGCAGTTTCTGGGATCAGGGTGAGGCCGGGGAGCTGTTTTTT. It codes for CASSFWDQGEAGELFF.

This clonotype showed up many times. The CDR3 DNA reads as TGTGCCACCAGTGGAAGAACACAGAGTCAGCCCCAGCATTTT. Translation: CATSGRTQSQPQHF. V gene TRBV24-1 combines with J gene TRBJ1-5; no reliable D call. The length of the CDR3 is 14 residues. Per germline, CDR1 KGHDR and CDR2 SFDVKD. The V gene lost 5 bases and the J gene lost 6 bases, with 13 bases spanning the gap.

Turning to this clonotype: A much larger clone lies a single base off, so this may be a read error. This chain links TRBV20-1 with TRBJ2-3, with D perhaps matching TRBD1 (6 bases). Germline values: CDR1 DFQATT, CDR2 SNEGSKA (reference sequence). The CDR3 is made up of 13 amino acids. CDR3 bases: TGCAGTGGGACAGCATCTAGCACAGATACGCTGTATTTT. This gives the protein CSGTASSTDTLYF.

This clonotype was found many times. This chain links TRBV3-1 with TRBJ2-2; TRBD2 agrees at 8 bases. The CDR3 has 17 amino acids. Germline-derived CDR1 and CDR2 are LGHDT and YNNKEL (reference sequence). After removal of 1 base from V and 5 bases from J, the junction contained 9 bases not matched to a gene. CDR3 bases: TGTGCCAGCAGCCAAGTTTCGGCGGGGGGTTTTACCGGGGAGCTGTTTTTT. Translated: CASSQVSAGGFTGELFF.

This clonotype was seen many times. The CDR3 protein is CASSITGSGGLNEQFF. For the CDR3, the DNA is TGTGCCAGTAGTATAACCGGGTCGGGAGGACTCAATGAGCAGTTCTTC. This chain joins TRBV19 and TRBJ2-1; 7 bases are shared with TRBD2. Germline assignment: CDR1 LNHDA and CDR2 SQIVND (reference sequence). The CDR3 length is 16 residues. The V and J ends lost 2 bases and 6 bases, in that order; junction bases with no gene match: 10.

This clonotype has at least ten counts. In nucleotides, the CDR3 is TGTGCCAGCAGCCCACGGTCTAATGAAAAACTGTTTTTT. Protein sequence: CASSPRSNEKLFF. V gene TRBV28 combines with J gene TRBJ1-4; no clear D gene. In germline, CDR1 is MDHEN, CDR2 SYDVKM. The CDR3 consists of 13 residues. Between the trimmed V and J ends, which lost 6 bases and 3 bases, there was a span of 8 bases.

In this sample, this clonotype turned up many times. The V call is TRBV7-9, the J call TRBJ2-1; TRBD1 aligns across 7 bases. Trimming took 1 base from V and 6 from J; bases not matched to a gene: 3. The germline V gene has CDR1 SEHNR and CDR2 FQNEAQ (reference sequence). The CDR3 extends over 14 amino acids. The CDR3 sequence: CASSLEGAPNEQFF. Here the CDR3 DNA reads TGTGCCAGCAGCTTAGAGGGGGCACCCAATGAGCAGTTCTTC.